Following are 27 T cell receptor beta chains from one sample sequenced in a study of regulatory T cells in long-lasting Graves disease. Time point reported: newly diagnosed GD, antithyroid drugs for less than 3 months. From RNA extracted from PBMCs, the TCR library was made. Construction of TCR beta libraries relied on iRepertoire HTBI primers and on Arm-PCR targeting CDR3 regions. MiXCR, applied by TCRdb to the multiplex PCR reads, yields one record per CDR3 protein. The sample yields 390,000 or so distinct CDR3 sequences, 12% seen once. The sample also formed part of further work on T cells in Graves' hyperthyroidism and ophthalmopathy.

The sample here was peripheral blood mononuclear cells (PBMCs), taken at new diagnosis, from a patient treated with antithyroid drugs. The source is a woman between 18 and 30 years old with Graves disease.

This clonotype was seen more than once but under ten times. The J gene is TRBJ2-1, the V gene TRBV5-5, with 7 positions matching TRBD2. V lost 2 bases, J lost 0 bases, and 5 bases stayed unmatched. The CDR3 has 16 amino acids. In germline, CDR1 is SGHKS, CDR2 YYEKEE (reference sequence). CDR3 coding DNA: TGTGCCAGCAGCTTAGACGGGGGGTACTCCTACAATGAGCAGTTCTTC. It encodes CASSLDGGYSYNEQFF.

This clonotype was seen many times. J is TRBJ2-5 and V is TRBV2; the D call may be TRBD1 or TRBD2 (6 bases each). The CDR3 has 15 residues. Germline assignment: CDR1 SNHLY and CDR2 FYNNEI. The V end lost 6 bases, the J end lost 5 bases, and 19 bases lay between the germline ends. The CDR3 protein is CASRRGGGLRETQYF. CDR3 DNA sequence: TGTGCCAGCAGACGAGGTGGGGGGCTGCGGGAGACCCAGTACTTC.

This clonotype was seen at least ten times. The CDR3 sequence: CSATPPSGTAPYQETQYF. CDR3 DNA sequence: TGCAGTGCTACCCCCCCAAGCGGGACAGCGCCATACCAAGAGACCCAGTACTTC. The chain employs TRBV20-1 and TRBJ2-5, with D perhaps given as TRBD1 or TRBD2 (7 bases each). The CDR3 is 18 amino acids. The ends were cut back, 4 bases at V and 0 bases at J, with 24 bases in the middle. Germline CDR1 and CDR2: DFQATT and SNEGSKA (reference sequence).

In DNA, the CDR3 is TGCGCCAGCAGCTTGGGGGACAGGGGGCAGAGCGGTGAAAAACTGTTTTTT. Its protein product is CASSLGDRGQSGEKLFF. The rearrangement uses TRBV5-1 and TRBJ1-4; TRBD1 agrees at 12 bases. Germline CDR1 and CDR2: SGHRS and YFSETQ. The CDR3 runs 17 residues. J gave up 7 bases and V 0 bases, and 7 bases lay outside the gene matches. Full variable domain (remainder filled in from reference TRBV5-1 and TRBJ1-4): KAGVTQTPRYLIKTRGQQVTLSCSPISGHRSVSWYQQTPGQGLQFLFEYFSETQRNKGNFPGRFSGRQFSNSRSEMNVSTLELGDSALYLCASSLGDRGQSGEKLFFGSGTQLSVL.

This clonotype was detected many times. The rearrangement joins TRBV7-9 to TRBJ1-2; D gene unclear. Germline V CDR1 and CDR2: SEHNR, FQNEAQ (reference sequence). V was shortened by 10 bases and J by 5 bases, with 14 bases between the two germline ends. The CDR3 length is 12 residues. In DNA, the CDR3 is TGTGCCACCAAATGGGCTGGGTATGGCTACACCTTC. The encoded protein is CATKWAGYGYTF.

This clonotype was found many times. The chain links TRBV6-5 to TRBJ2-7, with TRBD2 matching 8 bases. Trimming took 0 bases from V and 2 from J; bases not matched to a gene: 9. The CDR3 extends over 17 amino acids. Per the germline V gene, CDR1 is MNHEY and CDR2 is SVGAGI. CDR3 protein: CASSYSRASGFPYEQYV. The CDR3 DNA reads TGTGCCAGCAGTTACTCAAGGGCTAGCGGGTTCCCCTACGAGCAGTACGTC.

This clonotype came up a few times. This chain joins TRBV5-1 and TRBJ1-4; 7 positions agree with TRBD1. This CDR3 comprises 14 residues. The V segment lost 4 bases and the J segment 5 bases; nucleotides outside the gene matches: 5. Germline loops: CDR1 SGHRS, CDR2 YFSETQ. CDR3 DNA: TGCGCCAGCAGCACGCAGGGGGGGAATGAAAAACTGTTTTTT. Its protein is CASSTQGGNEKLFF.

Ten or more counts support this clonotype. This chain links TRBV11-1 with TRBJ2-3; no firm D call. Trimming cost V 2 bases and J 6 bases, with 18 bases left between them. This CDR3 comprises 16 residues. Germline assignment: CDR1 SGHAT and CDR2 FQDESV (reference sequence). The CDR3 region is CASSLLSSQVGDTQYF. The DNA for the CDR3 is TGTGCCAGCAGCTTATTGTCGTCTCAGGTCGGGGATACGCAGTATTTT.

The table lists this clonotype with many counts. V and J are TRBV28 and TRBJ1-1; tentative D call: TRBD1 (5 bases). Germline V gene data show CDR1 as MDHEN and CDR2 as SYDVKM. V gave up 4 bases and J gave up 4 bases, with 13 bases separating them. The CDR3 runs 14 residues. Written as DNA, the CDR3 is TGTGCCAGCAGTTCGACTGGGGGTCCCACTGAAGCTTTCTTT. Its protein product is CASSSTGGPTEAFF. Together with reference TRBV28 and TRBJ1-1, the CDR3 gives the full variable domain: DVKVTQSSRYLVKRTGEKVFLECVQDMDHENMFWYRQDPGLGLRLIYFSYDVKMKEKGDIPEGYSVSREKKERFSLILESASTNQTSMYLCASSSTGGPTEAFFGQGTRLTVV.

This rearrangement joins TRBV7-6 to TRBJ2-1; TRBD2 might be the D (6 bases). The CDR3 is 16 residues long. Trimming took 2 bases from V and 2 from J, leaving 13 bases between them. Germline V CDR1 and CDR2: SGHVS, FNYEAQ. CDR3 DNA: TGTGCCAGCAGCTTATTCTCCGGGACTCCCTACAATGAGCAGTTCTTC. Translation: CASSLFSGTPYNEQFF.

There are many counts of this clonotype. The chain recombines TRBV12-3 or TRBV12-4 with TRBJ2-3, with D unclear. This CDR3 has 16 residues. Trimming shortened V by 2 bases and J by 4 bases, and 16 bases separated the two germline ends. The CDR3 region has the DNA TGTGCCAGCAGTTTATCAGGTTTTGGACGCGCAGATACGCAGTATTTT. Encoded protein: CASSLSGFGRADTQYF.

This clonotype was seen repeatedly, ten times or more. Just one base apart from a much larger clone, this may be a read error. The chain has TRBV14 and TRBJ1-1; D unresolved. Trimming stripped 6 bases from V and 1 base from J, with 6 bases between. CDR1 and CDR2 from the germline V gene are SGHDN and FVKESK. The CDR3 has 12 amino acids. Here the CDR3 reads CASRWGNTEAFF. CDR3 sequence (DNA): TGTGCCAGCAGATGGGGGAACACTGAAGCTTTCTTT.

The chain carries TRBV12-3 or TRBV12-4 and TRBJ2-1; D is undetermined. The CDR3 runs to 12 residues. Trimming pared 4 bases from V and 9 bases from J, leaving 10 bases between. CDR3 in DNA: TGTGCCAGCAGTTCTACAATGAGTGAGCAGTTCTTC. It yields the protein CASSSTMSEQFF.

This clonotype was picked up many times. The chain recombines TRBV20-1 with TRBJ2-1, with a tentative D call TRBD1 (6 bases). The CDR3 extends over 18 amino acids. CDR1 is DFQATT and CDR2 is SNEGSKA in the germline V gene (reference sequence). The V end was cut by 3 bases, the J end by 2 bases, with 23 bases between. As DNA, the CDR3 is TGCAGTGCTAGTCCCATCCGAAGAGGACAGATTGCCTACAATGAGCAGTTCTTC. Residues: CSASPIRRGQIAYNEQFF.

This clonotype was counted many times. The rearrangement uses TRBV6-1 and TRBJ1-2; TRBD1 might be the D (5 bases). There are 13 residues in the CDR3. Per germline, CDR1 MNHNS and CDR2 SASEGT. V lost 6 bases and J lost 5, with 13 bases in between. CDR3 in amino acids: CASRSTPGYGYTF. Written as DNA, the CDR3 is TGTGCCAGCAGATCGACCCCAGGGTATGGCTACACCTTC.

The chain uses TRBV6-1 and TRBJ1-1; D not certain. The CDR3 sequence is 14 residues long. Per the germline V gene, CDR1 is MNHNS and CDR2 is SASEGT. The germline V and J ends were trimmed by 3 bases and 3 bases, with 11 bases remaining between them. The CDR3 protein is CASSESGGDTEAFF. The CDR3 DNA reads as TGTGCCAGCAGTGAGTCGGGCGGGGACACTGAAGCTTTCTTT.

This clonotype was picked up a small number of times. The V and J genes are TRBV14 and TRBJ2-3; TRBD2 aligns across 10 bases. Germline CDR1 and CDR2: SGHDN and FVKESK. Trimming took 1 base from V and 6 from J; bases not matched to a gene: 10. The CDR3 runs 17 residues. In DNA, the CDR3 is TGTGCCAGCAGCCAAGGCATGAGCGGGAGGGCCCGGGATACGCAGTATTTT. The encoded protein is CASSQGMSGRARDTQYF. The full variable domain, rest sourced from reference TRBV14 and TRBJ2-3, is EAGVTQFPSHSVIEKGQTVTLRCDPISGHDNLYWYRRVMGKEIKFLLHFVKESKQDESGMPNNRFLAERTGGTYSTLKVQPAELEDSGVYFCASSQGMSGRARDTQYFGPGTRLTVL.

This clonotype appeared many times. V and J are TRBV27 and TRBJ2-3, with 7 bases lining up with TRBD2. Trimming at V came to 2 bases and at J to 3 bases, leaving 14 bases not matched to a gene. The CDR3 is 18 amino acids. Germline-derived CDR1 and CDR2 are MNHEY and SMNVEV (reference sequence). The CDR3 DNA reads as TGTGCCAGCAGTTTAAGTCGCCGTGGCGGGGGAGAGACAGATACGCAGTATTTT. Protein sequence: CASSLSRRGGGETDTQYF.

Details on this clonotype: A much larger clone lies a single base off, so this may be a read error. As the CDR3 is not closed by the conserved phenylalanine or tryptophan, this likely results from a read error. J is TRBJ1-1 and V is TRBV14, with D maybe TRBD1 (5 bases). The CDR3 has 16 residues. Trimming took off 0 bases at V and 3 bases at J, with 14 bases between the two ends. CDR1 and CDR2 from the germline V gene are SGHDN and FVKESK. CDR3 residues: CASSQEGTPYDTEAFI. CDR3 coding DNA: TGTGCCAGCAGCCAAGAGGGGACCCCATATGACACTGAAGCTTTCATT.

This clonotype was found many times. The V gene is TRBV18, the J gene TRBJ2-7; D is perhaps TRBD1 or TRBD2 (6 bases each). This CDR3 contains 14 residues. Trimming took off 2 bases at V and 2 bases at J, with 10 bases between the two ends. The germline V gene has CDR1 KGHSH and CDR2 LQKENI. CDR3 nucleotide sequence: TGTGCCAGCTCACCAGGGGGGCAGCCCTACGAGCAGTACTTC. This translates into CASSPGGQPYEQYF.

This clonotype was counted between two and nine times. The CDR3 DNA follows: TGTGCCAGCAGCTTAGGCAGACTATGCAATCAGCCCCAGCATTTT. Translated: CASSLGRLCNQPQHF. The genes are TRBV7-2 and TRBJ1-5, with D hard to call. V was pared by 1 base and J by 2 bases, with 9 bases between. The CDR3 consists of 15 residues. Germline V gene sequence: CDR1 SGHTA, CDR2 FQGNSA.

This clonotype was recorded a few times. The chain joins TRBV7-2 to TRBJ2-1; possibly TRBD2 for D (6 bases). The germline V and J ends were trimmed by 8 bases and 3 bases, with 14 bases remaining between them. This CDR3 is 14 amino acids long. Looked up from germline, CDR1 is SGHTA and CDR2 is FQGNSA. This chain's CDR3 is CASGAGTIYNEQFF. The CDR3 bases are TGTGCCAGCGGAGCGGGTACTATCTACAATGAGCAGTTCTTC.

On this clonotype: Possible read error: a much larger clone is one base away. The chain couples TRBV19 to TRBJ1-1; D unclear. The CDR3 extends over 13 amino acids. Trimming shortened V by 3 bases and J by 0 bases, and 5 bases separated the two germline ends. Germline assignment: CDR1 LNHDA and CDR2 SQIVND (reference sequence). The DNA of the CDR3 is TGTGCCAGTAGTATCGAAGTGAACACTGAAGCTTTCTTT. Protein: CASSIEVNTEAFF.

The chain combines TRBV29-1 with TRBJ1-1, with TRBD1 matching over 9 bases. CDR3 size: 13 residues. CDR1 is SQVTM and CDR2 is ANQGSEA in the germline V gene. Trimming took 4 bases from V and 1 from J; bases not matched to a gene: 1. CDR3 nucleotide sequence: TGCAGCGTTGGACAGGGGGGGAACACTGAAGCTTTCTTT. Residues: CSVGQGGNTEAFF.

This clonotype was seen ten or more times. The DNA of the CDR3 is TGTGCCAGCAGCCCTGACAGGGTAGCCAACACTGAAGCTTTCTTT. Its translation: CASSPDRVANTEAFF. This rearrangement joins TRBV11-2 to TRBJ1-1, with 7 bases lining up with TRBD1. The CDR3 has 15 amino acids. Germline V CDR1 and CDR2: SGHAT, FQNNGV. V lost 5 bases, J lost 2 bases, and 8 bases stayed unmatched.

Remarks on this clonotype: One end of the junction varies from germline; a read error may be responsible. The chain joins TRBV27 to TRBJ2-2, with D perhaps matching TRBD2 (6 bases). The CDR3 spans 19 residues. Germline V gene data show CDR1 as MNHEY and CDR2 as SMNVEV (reference sequence). CDR3 region: CACRPIMGGDVSYTGELFF. CDR3 in DNA: TGTGCCTGCAGGCCCATTATGGGCGGGGACGTTTCTTACACCGGGGAGCTGTTTTTT.

In the case of this clonotype: This clone may be a read error of a much larger clone one base away. The rearrangement joins TRBV12-3 or TRBV12-4 to TRBJ2-5; D gene uncertain. The CDR3 is 15 residues long. Trimming shortened V by 3 bases and J by 2 bases, and 13 bases separated the two germline ends. The CDR3 spells CASSFTVGPQETQYF. For the CDR3, the DNA is TGTGCCAGCAGTTTTACCGTGGGCCCACAAGAGACCCAGTACTTC.